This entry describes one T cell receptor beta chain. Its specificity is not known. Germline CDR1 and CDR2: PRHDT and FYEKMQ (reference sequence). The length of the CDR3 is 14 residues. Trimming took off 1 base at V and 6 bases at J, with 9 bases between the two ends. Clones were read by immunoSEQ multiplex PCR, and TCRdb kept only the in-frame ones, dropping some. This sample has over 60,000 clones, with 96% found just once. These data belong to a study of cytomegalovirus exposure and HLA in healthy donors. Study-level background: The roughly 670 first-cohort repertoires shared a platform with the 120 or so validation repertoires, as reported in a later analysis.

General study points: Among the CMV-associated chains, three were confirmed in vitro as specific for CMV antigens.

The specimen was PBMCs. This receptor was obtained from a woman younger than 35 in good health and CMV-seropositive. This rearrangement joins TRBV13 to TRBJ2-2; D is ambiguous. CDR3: CASSLVLDPGELFF. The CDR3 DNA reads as TGTGCCAGCAGCTTAGTTCTAGACCCCGGGGAGCTGTTTTTT.